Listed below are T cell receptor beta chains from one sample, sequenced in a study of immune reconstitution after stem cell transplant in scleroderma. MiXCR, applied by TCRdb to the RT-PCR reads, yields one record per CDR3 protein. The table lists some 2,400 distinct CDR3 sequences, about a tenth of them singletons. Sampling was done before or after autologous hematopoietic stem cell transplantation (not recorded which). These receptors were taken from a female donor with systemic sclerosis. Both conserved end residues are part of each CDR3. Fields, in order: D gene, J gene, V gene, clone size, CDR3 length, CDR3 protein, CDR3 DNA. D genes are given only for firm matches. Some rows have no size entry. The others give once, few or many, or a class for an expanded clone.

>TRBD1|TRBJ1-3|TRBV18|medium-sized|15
CASSPGTESMGTIYF
TGTGCCAGCTCACCCGGGACAGAGAGTATGGGGACCATATATTTT
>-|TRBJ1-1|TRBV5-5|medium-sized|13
CASSFQGSTEAFF
TGTGCCAGCAGCTTTCAGGGGAGCACTGAAGCTTTCTTT
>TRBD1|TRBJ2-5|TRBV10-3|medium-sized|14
CAIALNRDRETQYF
TGTGCCATCGCCCTAAACCGGGACAGAGAGACCCAGTACTTC
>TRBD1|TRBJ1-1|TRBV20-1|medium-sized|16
CSGAIRDSGLNTEAFF
TGCAGTGGTGCGATCCGGGACAGCGGCCTGAACACTGAAGCTTTCTTT
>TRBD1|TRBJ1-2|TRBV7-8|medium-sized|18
CASSPIVGQGDLDYGYTF
TGTGCCAGCAGCCCAATAGTGGGACAGGGGGATCTTGACTATGGCTACACCTTC
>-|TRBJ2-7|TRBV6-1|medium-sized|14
CASSRDTHSYEQYF
TGTGCCAGCAGCCGGGACACTCACTCCTACGAGCAGTACTTC
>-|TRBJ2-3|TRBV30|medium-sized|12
CAWSAITDTQYF
TGTGCCTGGAGTGCTATCACAGATACGCAGTATTTT
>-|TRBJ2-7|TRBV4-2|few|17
CASSQATLRGRIYEQYF
TGTGCCAGCAGCCAAGCCACGCTGCGGGGGCGGATCTACGAGCAGTACTTC
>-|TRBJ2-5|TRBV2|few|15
CASSEASHKVETQYF
TGTGCCAGCAGTGAAGCGTCTCATAAGGTTGAGACCCAGTACTTC
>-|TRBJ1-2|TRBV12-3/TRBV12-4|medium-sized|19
CASSFSSGRVNSLGYGYTF
TGTGCCAGCAGTTTCTCTTCGGGCAGGGTAAACTCCTTAGGCTATGGCTACACCTTC
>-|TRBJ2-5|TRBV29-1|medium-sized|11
CSVVARETQYF
TGCAGCGTTGTGGCCCGAGAGACCCAGTACTTC
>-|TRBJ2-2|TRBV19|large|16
CASSATGRDRARELFF
TGTGCCAGTAGCGCGACAGGAAGGGACCGAGCGAGGGAGCTGTTTTTT
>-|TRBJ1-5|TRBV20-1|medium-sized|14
CSASSGGGNQPQHF
TGCAGTGCTAGTTCTGGGGGCGGCAATCAGCCCCAGCATTTT
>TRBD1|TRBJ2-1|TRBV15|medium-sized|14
CATSSLTGGGEQFF
TGTGCCACCAGCAGCCTGACAGGGGGCGGTGAGCAGTTCTTC
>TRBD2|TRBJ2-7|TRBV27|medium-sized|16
CASSLKLASGVNEQYF
TGTGCCAGCAGTTTAAAGCTGGCTAGCGGGGTGAACGAGCAGTACTTC
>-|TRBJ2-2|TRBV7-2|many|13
CASSLKMAGELFF
TGTGCCAGCAGCTTAAAGATGGCCGGGGAGCTGTTTTTT
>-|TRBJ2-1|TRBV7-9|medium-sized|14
CASSLPGYHNEQFF
TGTGCCAGCAGCTTGCCGGGGTATCACAATGAGCAGTTCTTC
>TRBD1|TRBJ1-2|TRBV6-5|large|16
CASSLVAGTGYYGYTF
TGTGCCAGCAGTTTGGTAGCCGGGACAGGGTACTATGGCTACACCTTC
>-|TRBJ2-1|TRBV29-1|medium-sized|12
CSAQRRDNEQFF
TGCAGCGCTCAGAGACGGGACAATGAGCAGTTCTTC
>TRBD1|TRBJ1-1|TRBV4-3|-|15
CASSQGRGGYTEAFF
TGCGCCAGCAGCCAAGGCAGGGGGGGATACACTGAAGCTTTCTTT
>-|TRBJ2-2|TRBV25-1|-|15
CASSRAGENTGELFF
TGTGCCAGCAGTAGGGCGGGTGAAAACACCGGGGAGCTGTTTTTT
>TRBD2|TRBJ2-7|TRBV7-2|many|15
CASSLVSGGAYEQYF
TGTGCCAGCAGCTTAGTTAGCGGGGGGGCCTACGAGCAGTACTTC
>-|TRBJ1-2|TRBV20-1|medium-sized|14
CSAAWGKRENGYTF
TGCAGTGCAGCCTGGGGGAAGAGGGAAAATGGCTACACCTTC
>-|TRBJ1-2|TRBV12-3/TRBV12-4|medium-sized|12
CASYDRTGGYTF
TGTGCCAGCTACGACAGGACTGGCGGCTACACCTTC
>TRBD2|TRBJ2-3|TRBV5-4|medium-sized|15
CASSLGLADTDTQYF
TGTGCCAGCAGCTTGGGACTAGCGGACACAGATACGCAGTATTTT
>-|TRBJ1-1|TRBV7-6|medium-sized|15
CASSPIQTGNTEAFF
TGTGCCAGCAGCCCTATACAGACAGGGAACACTGAAGCTTTCTTT